This T cell receptor beta chain was found in a study of T-cell reconstitution after alpha-beta-depleted transplantation in children. The TCRbeta library incorporated unique molecular identifiers. TCRdb fed the PCR reads into MiXCR, producing one record per CDR3 protein. This table holds around 370,000 distinct CDR3 sequences, over 9% found once. This CDR3 is built from 15 residues. The V and J ends lost 5 bases and 8 bases respectively, with 20 bases between them. Looked up from germline, CDR1 is SGHRS and CDR2 is YFSETQ. V gene TRBV5-1 combines with J gene TRBJ2-1; D is possibly TRBD2 (6 bases). The sequence was collected from a human donor who donated a stem cell graft to a child with acute lymphoblastic leukemia. The sample here was PBMCs from the stem cell graft donor, taken from the stem cell graft. The CDR3 loop is CASSPSQTRMDEQFF. The CDR3 DNA reads TGCGCCAGCAGTCCATCCCAGACTAGAATGGATGAGCAGTTCTTC.